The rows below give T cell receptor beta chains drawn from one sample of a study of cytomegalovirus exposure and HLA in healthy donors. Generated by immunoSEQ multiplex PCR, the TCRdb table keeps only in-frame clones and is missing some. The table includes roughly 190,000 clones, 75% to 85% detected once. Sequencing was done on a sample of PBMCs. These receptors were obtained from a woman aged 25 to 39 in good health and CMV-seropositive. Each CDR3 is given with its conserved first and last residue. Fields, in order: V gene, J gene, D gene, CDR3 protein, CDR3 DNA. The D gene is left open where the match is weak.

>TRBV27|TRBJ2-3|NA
CASSLRQYTDTQYF
TGTGCCAGCAGTTTAAGACAGTACACAGATACGCAGTATTTT
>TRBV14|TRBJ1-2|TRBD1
CASSWTGAPYGYTF
TGTGCCAGCAGCTGGACAGGGGCTCCCTATGGCTACACCTTC
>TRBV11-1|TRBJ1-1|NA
CASSHGGVTEAFF
TGTGCCAGCAGCCATGGGGGGGTCACTGAAGCTTTCTTT
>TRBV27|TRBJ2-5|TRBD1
CASSHKGQGIFQETQYF
TGTGCCAGCAGTCACAAGGGACAGGGGATTTTCCAAGAGACCCAGTACTTC
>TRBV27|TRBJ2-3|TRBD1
CASSHRDRGTDTQYF
TGTGCCAGCAGTCACCGGGACAGGGGCACAGATACGCAGTATTTT
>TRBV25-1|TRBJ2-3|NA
CASSELGGGGDTQYF
TGTGCCAGCAGTGAACTTGGGGGGGGCGGAGATACGCAGTATTTT
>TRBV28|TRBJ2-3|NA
CATRPSGDTQYF
TGTGCCACCCGCCCGTCGGGAGATACGCAGTATTTT
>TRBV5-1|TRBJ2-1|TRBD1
CASSRVRQGVLNEQFF
TGCGCCAGCAGCCGGGTTAGACAGGGAGTTTTAAATGAGCAGTTCTTC
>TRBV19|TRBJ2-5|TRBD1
CASSVGRDRGQKTQYF
TGTGCCAGTAGTGTAGGAAGGGACAGGGGGCAAAAGACCCAGTACTTC
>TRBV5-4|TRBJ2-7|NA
CASSLLAGEKYF
TGTGCCAGCAGCTTGTTAGCAGGGGAGAAGTACTTT
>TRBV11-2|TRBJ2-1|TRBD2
CASSRRGLIAGGWDEQFF
TGTGCCAGCAGCCGCAGGGGTCTGATAGCGGGAGGTTGGGATGAGCAGTTCTTC
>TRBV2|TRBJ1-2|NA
CASSENSVGSHGYTF
TGTGCCAGCAGTGAGAATTCCGTCGGTTCGCATGGCTACACCTTC
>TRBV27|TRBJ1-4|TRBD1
CASSRRQGLNEKLFF
TGTGCCAGCAGTCGGCGACAGGGCCTTAATGAAAAACTGTTTTTT